This TCR beta chain derives from a study of control samples from healthy donors and cancer patients. The assay was immunoSEQ multiplex PCR, and TCRdb's table has in-frame clones only and misses some. The data contain fewer than 200,000 clones, around 89% of them seen just once; the ten biggest clones take up 1.2% to 1.5%. The length of the CDR3 is 16 residues. V was pared by 2 bases and J by 4 bases, with 8 bases of the junction left unmatched. CDR1 is SGHNT, CDR2 YYREEE, per germline (reference sequence). The sequencing input was blood. The chain combines TRBV5-4 with TRBJ2-2; TRBD2 agrees at 7 bases. The source is a woman aged 50 to 65 in good health. The CDR3: CASSFYGGSGTGELFF. The CDR3 region has the DNA TGTGCCAGCAGCTTCTATGGCGGGAGCGGCACCGGGGAGCTGTTTTTT.